These 13 T cell receptor beta chains originate from one sample sequenced in a study of tumor and adjacent non-tumor tissue in lung cancer (dated by TCRdb to between 2018 and 2020). RNA was isolated from bulk, unsorted tissue, and RNA quality was assessed with a NanoDrop ND-1000 and an Agilent 2100. Library creation used multiplex PCR. The run used an Illumina HiSeq 2500. TCRbeta libraries were constructed through three rounds of nested PCR with primers (Table S4) according to protocols adapted from ARM-PCR. TCRdb applied fastp at Q25 and MiXCR to the public reads, then kept only in-frame beta chains. Rows with one shared CDR3 protein collapse into an entry with the most common genes and DNA. The sample data list more than 70,000 distinct CDR3 sequences, and 61% of these were observed just once. Clones ranked in the top ten supply around 14% of the sample. The sample consisted of lung tumor tissue. The origin of the receptors is a man in his sixties or seventies with non-small cell lung cancer.

This clonotype has more than one count but fewer than ten. The chain uses TRBV7-8 and TRBJ2-5; TRBD2 agrees at 9 bases. The V and J ends lost 5 bases and 2 bases, in that order; junction bases with no gene match: 9. Germline values: CDR1 SGHVS, CDR2 FQNEAQ. The CDR3 is 16 amino acids. In DNA form, the CDR3 reads TGTGCCAGCAGCCCATACAGCGGGGGGACTCAAGAGACCCAGTACTTC. The encoded protein is CASSPYSGGTQETQYF.

In this sample, this clonotype turned up once. Germline and junction disagree at one end, which may indicate a read error. This rearrangement joins TRBV5-1 to TRBJ2-3, with 8 bases that match TRBD2. The germline CDR1 and CDR2 sequences are SGHRS and YFSETQ. The CDR3 totals 15 residues. The CDR3 sequence is CASSLSGRIADTQYF. DNA for the CDR3: TGCGCTAGCAGCTTGAGCGGGAGAATCGCAGATACGCAGTATTTT. Supplemented by reference TRBV5-1 and TRBJ2-3, the full variable domain reads KAGVTQTPRYLIKTRGQQVTLSCSPISGHRSVSWYQQTPGQGLQFLFEYFSETQRNKGNFPGRFSGRQFSNSRSEMNVSTLELGDSALYLCASSLSGRIADTQYFGPGTRLTVL.

On this clonotype: A read error may explain this, as a much larger clone is one base away. The chain joins TRBV6-2 or TRBV6-3 to TRBJ2-1, with a possible D match to TRBD1 (6 bases). V gave up 6 bases and J gave up 6 bases, with 15 bases separating them. In germline, CDR1 is MNHEY, CDR2 SVGEGT. This CDR3 has 14 amino acids. As DNA, the CDR3 is TGTGCCAGCAGAGATTCAGGGGTCCCCAATGAGCAGTTCTTC. It yields the protein CASRDSGVPNEQFF.

V usage is TRBV6-6 and J usage is TRBJ2-7; TRBD2 agrees at 9 bases. The CDR3 runs 15 residues. Trimming cost V 6 bases and J 7 bases; bases outside gene matches: 13. Per the germline V gene, CDR1 is MNHNY and CDR2 is SVGAGI (reference sequence). CDR3 in DNA: TGTGCCAGCAGACCCGGGACTAGCAACTCCCAGGAGCAGTACTTC. Translated: CASRPGTSNSQEQYF.

The CDR3, as DNA: TGTGCCAGCAGTGACTCGAACAGGGGGTGGAATGAGCAGTTCTTC. Its protein is CASSDSNRGWNEQFF. The chain uses TRBV6-4 and TRBJ2-1; 8 bases agree with TRBD1. CDR1 and CDR2 (germline): MRHNA, SNTAGT. The CDR3 extends over 15 amino acids. J gave up 7 bases and V 0 bases, and 5 bases lay outside the gene matches.

This clonotype has more than one count but fewer than ten. Relative to the germline gene, one junction end is altered; a read error may explain this. CDR3 DNA sequence: TGTGTCAGCAGCTACGTAACTGGAAACACCATATATTTT. This sequence encodes CVSSYVTGNTIYF. The chain joins TRBV5-4 to TRBJ1-3; D is ambiguous. Germline-derived CDR1 and CDR2 are SGHNT and YYREEE (reference sequence). The CDR3 length is 13 residues. The complete variable domain, with remaining parts taken from reference TRBV5-4 and TRBJ1-3, reads ETGVTQSPTHLIKTRGQQVTLRCSSQSGHNTVSWYQQALGQGPQFIFQYYREEENGRGNFPPRFSGLQFPNYSSELNVNALELDDSALYLCVSSYVTGNTIYFGEGSWLTVV.

As to this clonotype: An end of the junction does not agree with germline; a read error may underlie this. This sequence joins TRBV29-1 and TRBJ2-4, with D tentatively TRBD1 (6 bases). CDR1 and CDR2 (germline): SQVTM, ANQGSEA. The length of the CDR3 is 14 residues. CDR3 sequence (DNA): TGCAACGTTGGCATGGGACACGTGGGCGGCATTCAGTACTTC. As protein: CNVGMGHVGGIQYF.

On this clonotype: One junction end does not reproduce the germline sequence, and a read error may be involved. The chain carries TRBV6-5 and TRBJ2-2; D might be TRBD1 or TRBD2, each matching 5 bases. The CDR3 has 14 residues. Germline CDR1 and CDR2: MNHEY and SVGAGI. CDR3: CTSSYWGNTRELFF. CDR3 sequence (DNA): TGTACCAGCAGTTACTGGGGGAACACCCGGGAGCTGTTTTTT.

Remarks on this clonotype: The junction shows a germline mismatch at one end, possibly a read error. This rearrangement joins TRBV7-9 to TRBJ2-3; 11 bases fit TRBD2. The CDR3 runs to 16 residues. The germline V gene encodes CDR1 SEHNR and CDR2 FQNEAQ (reference sequence). CDR3 sequence: CASSARLAGSTDTQYF. As DNA, the CDR3 is TGTGCCAGCAGCGCAAGACTAGCGGGGAGCACAGATACACAGTATTTT. Variable domain in full (rest from reference TRBV7-9 and TRBJ2-3): DTGVSQNPRHKITKRGQNVTFRCDPISEHNRLYWYRQTLGQGPEFLTYFQNEAQLEKSRLLSDRFSAERPKGSFSTLEIQRTEQGDSAMYLCASSARLAGSTDTQYFGPGTRLTVL.

For this clonotype: A read error is possible here, since a much larger clone lies one base away. The J gene is TRBJ2-7, the V gene TRBV12-3 or TRBV12-4; tentative D call: TRBD2 (6 bases). Between the trimmed V and J ends, which lost 5 bases and 5 bases, there was a span of 16 bases. The CDR3 length is 14 residues. The CDR3 protein is CASSLRGEAHEQYF. The CDR3, as DNA: TGTGCCAGCAGTCTTAGAGGGGAGGCCCACGAGCAGTACTTC.

This clonotype is medium-sized in the sample. J is TRBJ1-1 and V is TRBV11-2, with unresolved D. The ends were cut back, 3 bases at V and 6 bases at J, with 14 bases in the middle. There are 14 residues in the CDR3. CDR1 and CDR2 from the germline V gene are SGHAT and FQNNGV. This CDR3 reads CASSFAGREAEAFF. The CDR3 coding sequence is TGTGCCAGCAGCTTCGCCGGTCGCGAGGCTGAAGCTTTCTTT. The complete variable domain, with remaining parts taken from reference TRBV11-2 and TRBJ1-1, reads EAGVAQSPRYKIIEKRQSVAFWCNPISGHATLYWYQQILGQGPKLLIQFQNNGVVDDSQLPKDRFSAERLKGVDSTLKIQPAKLEDSAVYLCASSFAGREAEAFFGQGTRLTVV.

For this clonotype: Mismatch with germline at one junction end may stem from a read error. This chain uses TRBV11-3 with TRBJ2-7; D is possibly TRBD2 (6 bases). Germline CDR1 is SGHNT and CDR2 is YENEEA. CDR3 length equals 13 residues. The CDR3: CPSNLEGWSEQYF. The DNA for the CDR3 is TGCCCCAGCAATTTGGAGGGCTGGTCGGAGCAGTACTTC.

A note on this clonotype: Possible read error: a much larger clone is one base away. Here the CDR3 reads CTSSLDWVNEQYF. As DNA, the CDR3 is TGTACCAGCAGCTTAGATTGGGTCAACGAGCAGTACTTC. The rearrangement joins TRBV7-9 to TRBJ2-7; D unclear. The CDR3 sequence is 13 residues long. Looked up from germline, CDR1 is SEHNR and CDR2 is FQNEAQ (reference sequence).